The 21 T cell receptor beta chains in this list originate from one sample, sequenced in a study of blood T cell repertoires in COVID-19. Produced via immunoSEQ multiplex PCR; TCRdb's table is partial and in-frame only. The repertoire holds about 80,000 clones, roughly four fifths seen once, with about 17% in the top ten. Sequenced: peripheral blood. These receptors were obtained from a man aged 65-85 years with active or convalescent COVID-19.

The chain recombines TRBV6-1 with TRBJ2-3, with a tentative D call TRBD2 (6 bases). From germline, CDR1 is MNHNS and CDR2 SASEGT. The CDR3 loop spans 15 amino acids. Trimming removed 2 bases from V and 6 bases from J, with 15 bases in between. As DNA, the CDR3 is TGTGCCAGCAGTGAAACCTCGGGACTCCTCGATACGCAGTATTTT. It specifies CASSETSGLLDTQYF.

The sample holds a few counts of this clone. The V gene is TRBV6-5, the J gene TRBJ1-2; D uncertain. The CDR3 is 14 residues long. Deletions cut 0 bases from V and 5 bases from J, with 10 bases between. Germline V lookup: CDR1 MNHEY, CDR2 SVGAGI. The CDR3: CASSYSSPGYGYTF. CDR3 nucleotide sequence: TGTGCCAGCAGTTACTCTTCTCCGGGATATGGCTACACCTTC.

The chain is built from TRBV7-9 and TRBJ1-6, with D possibly TRBD1 on 5 matching bases. Germline lookup yields CDR1 SEHNR and CDR2 FQNEAQ (reference sequence). This CDR3 spans 16 amino acids. The ends were cut back, 3 bases at V and 1 base at J, with 10 bases in the middle. CDR3 protein: CASSLRQGSYNSPLHF. CDR3 in DNA: TGTGCCAGCAGCTTGCGGCAGGGATCCTATAATTCACCCCTCCACTTT.

This chain links TRBV5-4 with TRBJ1-1, with TRBD1 identical over 9 bases. The junction had 5 bases not matched to a gene; V was cut back by 4 bases and J by 4 bases. Germline V gene lookup returns CDR1 SGHNT and CDR2 YYREEE (reference sequence). The CDR3 runs 14 residues. The CDR3 coding sequence is TGTGCCAGCAGCCGGGACAGGGTTAGCACTGAAGCTTTCTTT. Protein product: CASSRDRVSTEAFF.

The V call is TRBV7-3, the J call TRBJ2-1, with D tentatively TRBD2 (7 bases). The CDR3 length is 15 residues. Deletions cut 4 bases from V and 3 bases from J, with 13 bases between. Looked up from germline, CDR1 is SGHTA and CDR2 is FQGTGA. The CDR3 coding sequence is TGTGCCAGCAGCTCCGGGGGGCCTAACTACAATGAGCAGTTCTTC. This encodes CASSSGGPNYNEQFF.

This clone was seen a handful of times. The genes are TRBV18 and TRBJ1-5, with unresolved D. This CDR3 is built from 13 residues. Between the trimmed V and J ends, which lost 2 bases and 6 bases, there was a span of 8 bases. CDR1 is KGHSH, CDR2 LQKENI, per germline. CDR3 nucleotides: TGTGCCAGCTCACCAGGATCGGGTCAGCCCCAGCATTTT. It encodes CASSPGSGQPQHF.

This chain connects TRBV5-5 to TRBJ1-4, with D unresolved. This CDR3 is built from 16 residues. The germline V gene has CDR1 SGHKS and CDR2 YYEKEE (reference sequence). Trimming stripped 0 bases from V and 0 bases from J, with 9 bases between. This CDR3 is CASSLASTTTNEKLFF. CDR3 nucleotide sequence: TGTGCCAGCAGCTTGGCGAGCACCACAACTAATGAAAAACTGTTTTTT.

About this clone: The sample has other DNA sequences that encode this CDR3 too. The chain employs TRBV3-1 (or the pseudogene TRBV3-2) and TRBJ1-5; no firm D call. The CDR3 sequence is 13 residues long. V was clipped by 3 bases and J by 3 bases, with 6 bases between them. CDR1 LGHDT and CDR2 YNNKEL come from the germline V gene (reference sequence). CDR3 DNA sequence: TGTGCCAGCAGCCAGCAGGTCAATCAGCCCCAGCATTTT. It codes for CASSQQVNQPQHF.

This clone was picked up a small number of times. The CDR3 protein is CASSMGTANQPQHF. The CDR3 DNA reads TGTGCCAGCAGCATGGGGACAGCTAATCAGCCCCAGCATTTT. The chain has TRBV6-5 and TRBJ1-5, with 7 bases lining up with TRBD1. CDR3 length: 14 amino acids. Trimming took 6 bases from V and 4 from J; bases not matched to a gene: 6. Per the germline V gene, CDR1 is MNHEY and CDR2 is SVGAGI.

The V call is TRBV7-3, the J call TRBJ1-1, with D hard to call. This CDR3 is built from 13 residues. The V gene lost 4 bases and the J gene lost 1 base, with 7 bases spanning the gap. The germline V gene has CDR1 SGHTA and CDR2 FQGTGA. CDR3 DNA sequence: TGTGCCAGCAGCTCATCCCCGAACACTGAAGCTTTCTTT. Protein: CASSSSPNTEAFF.

The chain links TRBV7-5 to TRBJ1-1. TRBV7-5 is a pseudogene segment. This CDR3 spans 10 amino acids. CDR3 region: CGPGGGGAFF. DNA of the CDR3: TGTGGCCCCGGGGGGGGAGGTGCTTTCTTT.

V and J are TRBV11-2 and TRBJ2-7; TRBD1 might be the D (5 bases). V was shortened by 5 bases and J by 4 bases, with 18 bases between the two germline ends. CDR3 size: 15 residues. Germline loops: CDR1 SGHAT, CDR2 FQNNGV. The CDR3 loop is CASSQGPGKIYEQYF. The CDR3 DNA reads as TGTGCCAGCAGCCAGGGCCCCGGCAAGATTTACGAGCAGTACTTC. Using reference TRBV11-2 and TRBJ2-7 for the parts outside the CDR3, the full variable domain is EAGVAQSPRYKIIEKRQSVAFWCNPISGHATLYWYQQILGQGPKLLIQFQNNGVVDDSQLPKDRFSAERLKGVDSTLKIQPAKLEDSAVYLCASSQGPGKIYEQYFGPGTRLTVT.

This clone showed up just a few times. V usage is TRBV5-6 and J usage is TRBJ2-1, with a weak D call TRBD2 (5 bases). The V gene lost 4 bases and the J gene lost 7 bases, with 12 bases spanning the gap. CDR3 size: 13 residues. The germline V gene has CDR1 SGHDT and CDR2 YYEEEE. The CDR3 DNA is TGTGCCAGCAGCCGGGGTCGTATGAATGAGCAGTTCTTC. This translates into CASSRGRMNEQFF. The complete variable domain, with remaining parts taken from reference TRBV5-6 and TRBJ2-1, reads DAGVTQSPTHLIKTRGQQVTLRCSPKSGHDTVSWYQQALGQGPQFIFQYYEEEERQRGNFPDRFSGHQFPNYSSELNVNALLLGDSALYLCASSRGRMNEQFFGPGTRLTVL.

The rearrangement links TRBV5-6 to TRBJ2-5; 7 nucleotides line up with TRBD1. With V trimmed by 4 bases and J by 5 bases, 8 bases remained unmatched. Germline lookup yields CDR1 SGHDT and CDR2 YYEEEE. This CDR3 is built from 14 residues. CDR3 region: CASSSTGAQETQYF. The CDR3 DNA follows: TGTGCCAGCAGCAGTACAGGGGCCCAGGAGACCCAGTACTTC. The full variable domain, its missing parts supplied by reference TRBV5-6 and TRBJ2-5, is DAGVTQSPTHLIKTRGQQVTLRCSPKSGHDTVSWYQQALGQGPQFIFQYYEEEERQRGNFPDRFSGHQFPNYSSELNVNALLLGDSALYLCASSSTGAQETQYFGPGTRLLVL.

The gene calls are TRBV7-9 and TRBJ2-5; 8 bases match TRBD2. V shed 2 bases, J shed 1 base, and the junction held 6 bases outside the gene matches. Germline V gene data show CDR1 as SEHNR and CDR2 as FQNEAQ (reference sequence). The CDR3 consists of 16 residues. The CDR3, as DNA: TGTGCCAGCAGCTTACAATCGGGAGGGACCCAAGAGACCCAGTACTTC. Translated, it gives CASSLQSGGTQETQYF.

The chain carries TRBV2 and TRBJ2-5, with a possible D match to TRBD1 (5 bases). Germline V gene sequence: CDR1 SNHLY, CDR2 FYNNEI. This CDR3 is 11 amino acids long. The V end was cut by 8 bases, the J end by 1 base, with 5 bases between. This CDR3 is CASGAQETQYF. The CDR3 nucleotides read TGTGCCAGCGGGGCCCAAGAGACCCAGTACTTC.

The chain carries TRBV5-6 and TRBJ1-1; 12 nucleotides agree with TRBD1. With V trimmed by 2 bases and J by 11 bases, 7 bases remained unmatched. Germline assignment: CDR1 SGHDT and CDR2 YYEEEE. The CDR3 is 14 residues long. The chain's CDR3 is CASSFRGQGARAFF. The CDR3 DNA reads as TGTGCCAGCAGCTTTAGGGGACAGGGGGCTAGGGCTTTCTTT.

In its sample, this clone was seen many times. This chain uses TRBV3-1 (or the pseudogene TRBV3-2) with TRBJ2-1; 7 bases are shared with TRBD2. V lost 2 bases to trimming and J lost 4 bases; unmatched junction nucleotides: 8. The CDR3 is made up of 16 amino acids. In germline, CDR1 is LGHDT, CDR2 YNNKEL (reference sequence). CDR3 amino acids: CASSQSLGGGYNEQFF. The CDR3 region has the DNA TGTGCCAGCAGCCAATCGTTAGGCGGGGGATACAATGAGCAGTTCTTC.

V and J are TRBV5-1 and TRBJ2-2; 7 bases fit TRBD1. CDR3 length: 15 residues. The germline CDR1 and CDR2 sequences are SGHRS and YFSETQ. V lost 4 bases, J lost 4 bases, and 7 bases stayed unmatched. The CDR3 loop reads CASSPGTEGTGELFF. DNA for the CDR3: TGCGCCAGCAGCCCCGGGACAGAAGGCACCGGGGAGCTGTTTTTT.

The chain employs TRBV2 and TRBJ1-4; 9 bases align to TRBD1. From germline, CDR1 is SNHLY and CDR2 FYNNEI. Trimming cost V 10 bases and J 3 bases; bases outside gene matches: 12. This CDR3 has 16 residues. CDR3 region: CATAGQGGYANEKLFF. CDR3 bases: TGTGCCACCGCGGGACAGGGAGGTTATGCTAATGAAAAACTGTTTTTT.

This CDR3 is CASNLDRRDAFF. The CDR3 DNA follows: TGTGCCAGCAATCTAGACAGACGTGACGCTTTCTTT. The rearrangement uses TRBV2 and TRBJ1-1; a weak D match, TRBD1 (5 bases). CDR1 is SNHLY and CDR2 is FYNNEI in the germline V gene. Deletions cut 7 bases from V and 11 bases from J, with 17 bases between. CDR3 length: 12 amino acids.